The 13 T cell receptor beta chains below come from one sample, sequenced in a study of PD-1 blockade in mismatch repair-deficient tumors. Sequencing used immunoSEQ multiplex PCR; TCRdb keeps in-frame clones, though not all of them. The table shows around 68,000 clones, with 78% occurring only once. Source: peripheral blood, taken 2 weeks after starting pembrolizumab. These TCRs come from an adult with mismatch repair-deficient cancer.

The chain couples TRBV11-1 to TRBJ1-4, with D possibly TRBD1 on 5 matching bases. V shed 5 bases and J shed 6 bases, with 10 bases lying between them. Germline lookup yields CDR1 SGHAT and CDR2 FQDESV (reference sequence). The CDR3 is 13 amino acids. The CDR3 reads CASSRGSHEKLFF. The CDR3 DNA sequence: TGTGCCAGCAGCAGGGGCTCCCATGAAAAACTGTTTTTT.

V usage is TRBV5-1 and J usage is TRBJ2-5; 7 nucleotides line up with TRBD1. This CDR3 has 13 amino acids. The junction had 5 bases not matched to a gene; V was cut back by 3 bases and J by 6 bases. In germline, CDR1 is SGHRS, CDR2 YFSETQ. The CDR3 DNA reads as TGCGCCAGCAGCTACTCGGGACAGCAGACCCAGTACTTC. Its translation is CASSYSGQQTQYF.

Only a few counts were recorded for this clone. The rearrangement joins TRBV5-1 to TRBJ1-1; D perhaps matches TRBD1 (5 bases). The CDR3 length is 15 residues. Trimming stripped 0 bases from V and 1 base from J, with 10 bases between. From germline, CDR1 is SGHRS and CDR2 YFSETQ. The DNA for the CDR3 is TGCGCCAGCAGCTTGGAAGGGGCGGGGAACACTGAAGCTTTCTTT. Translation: CASSLEGAGNTEAFF.

The CDR3 DNA sequence: TGTGCCAGCAGCTTGCGACTAGCGGGTTCGAACACCGGGGAGCTGTTTTTT. Protein: CASSLRLAGSNTGELFF. The chain joins TRBV7-6 to TRBJ2-2; 10 nucleotides line up with TRBD2. Germline trimming cut 3 bases from V and 0 bases from J; bases unmatched to any gene: 4. The CDR3 covers 17 residues. The germline V gene encodes CDR1 SGHVS and CDR2 FNYEAQ.

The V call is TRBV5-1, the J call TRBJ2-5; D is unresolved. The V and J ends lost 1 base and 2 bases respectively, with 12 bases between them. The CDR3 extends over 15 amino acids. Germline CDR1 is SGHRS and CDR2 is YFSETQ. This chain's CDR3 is CASSLFPESQETQYF. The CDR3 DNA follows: TGCGCCAGCAGCTTGTTCCCAGAGAGTCAAGAGACCCAGTACTTC.

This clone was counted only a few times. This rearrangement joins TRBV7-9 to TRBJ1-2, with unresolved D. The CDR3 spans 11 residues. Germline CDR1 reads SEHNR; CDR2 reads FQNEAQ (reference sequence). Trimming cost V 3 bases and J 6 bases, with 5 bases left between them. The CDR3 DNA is TGTGCCAGCAGCTTGGGAGATGGCTACACCTTC. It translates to CASSLGDGYTF. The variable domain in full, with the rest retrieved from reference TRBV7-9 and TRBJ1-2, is DTGVSQNPRHKITKRGQNVTFRCDPISEHNRLYWYRQTLGQGPEFLTYFQNEAQLEKSRLLSDRFSAERPKGSFSTLEIQRTEQGDSAMYLCASSLGDGYTFGSGTRLTVV.

CDR3 protein: CSATRDFGYTF. In nucleotides, the CDR3 is TGCAGTGCAACCCGGGACTTTGGCTACACCTTC. The chain joins TRBV20-1 to TRBJ1-2, with D possibly TRBD1 on 5 matching bases. The V end was cut by 6 bases, the J end by 7 bases, with 12 bases between. The V gene's germline CDR1 is DFQATT and CDR2 SNEGSKA (reference sequence). This CDR3 region has 11 residues.

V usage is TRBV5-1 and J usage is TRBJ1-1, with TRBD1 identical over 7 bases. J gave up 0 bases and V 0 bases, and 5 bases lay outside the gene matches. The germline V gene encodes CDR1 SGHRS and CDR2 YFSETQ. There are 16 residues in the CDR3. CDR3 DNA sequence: TGCGCCAGCAGCTTGGAAGGGGGCGAAGTGAACACTGAAGCTTTCTTT. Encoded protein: CASSLEGGEVNTEAFF.

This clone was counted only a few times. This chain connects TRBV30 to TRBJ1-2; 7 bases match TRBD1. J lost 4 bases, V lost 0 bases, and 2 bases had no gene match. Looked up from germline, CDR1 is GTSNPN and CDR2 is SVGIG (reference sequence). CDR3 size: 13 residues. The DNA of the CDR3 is TGTGCCTGGAGTGTAGGGGGCTCCTATGGCTACACCTTC. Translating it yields CAWSVGGSYGYTF.

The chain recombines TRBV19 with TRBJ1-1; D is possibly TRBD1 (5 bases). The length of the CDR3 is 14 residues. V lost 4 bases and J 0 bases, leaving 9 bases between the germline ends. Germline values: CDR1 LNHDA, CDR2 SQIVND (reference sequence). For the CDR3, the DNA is TGTGCCAGTAGTAGGTCAGGGTTGAACACTGAAGCTTTCTTT. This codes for CASSRSGLNTEAFF.

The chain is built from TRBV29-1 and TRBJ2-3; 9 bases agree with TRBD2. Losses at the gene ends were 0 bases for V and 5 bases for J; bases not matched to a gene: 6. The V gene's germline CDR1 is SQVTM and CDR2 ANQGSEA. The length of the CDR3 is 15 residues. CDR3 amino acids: CSVEDRTSVGDTQYF. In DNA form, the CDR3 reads TGCAGCGTTGAAGATAGGACTAGCGTAGGAGATACGCAGTATTTT.

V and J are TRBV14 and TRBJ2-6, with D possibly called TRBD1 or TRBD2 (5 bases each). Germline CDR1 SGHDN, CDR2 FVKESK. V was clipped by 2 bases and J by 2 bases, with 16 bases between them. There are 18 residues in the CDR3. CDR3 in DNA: TGTGCCAGCAGCCAAACCAGACAGAGGGGTGCTGGGGCCAACGTCCTGACTTTC. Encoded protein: CASSQTRQRGAGANVLTF.

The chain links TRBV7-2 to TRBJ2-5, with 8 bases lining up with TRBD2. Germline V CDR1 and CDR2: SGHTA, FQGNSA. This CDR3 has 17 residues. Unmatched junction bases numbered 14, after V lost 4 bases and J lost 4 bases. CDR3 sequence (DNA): TGTGCCAGCAGCTCACCAGCCGGGACTAGGGGGGCAGAGACCCAGTACTTC. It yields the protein CASSSPAGTRGAETQYF. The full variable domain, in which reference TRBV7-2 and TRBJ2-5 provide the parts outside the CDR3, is GAGVSQSPSNKVTEKGKDVELRCDPISGHTALYWYRQSLGQGLEFLIYFQGNSAPDKSGLPSDRFSAERTGGSVSTLTIQRTQQEDSAVYLCASSSPAGTRGAETQYFGPGTRLLVL.